This record concerns one T cell receptor beta chain sequence. Its antigen is still unknown. No base quality information exists; no much larger clone differs at one position. The CDR3 measures 13 amino acids from cysteine to phenylalanine. CDR3 DNA is the only sequence kept; it has 39 bases, read in frame from the first base. Based on the germline V gene, the CDR1 and CDR2 sequences are MNHNS and SASEGT. Trimming takes 6 bases off V and 4 bases off J; junction bases not matched to a gene: 5. The protocol used for the library was PCR. DNA from cultured CD4+ T cells was subjected to TCR sequencing with the Oncomine TCR Beta short-read assay at the Johns Hopkins FTIC core. Genomic DNA was extracted from the cultured CD4+ T cells with the QIAamp micro DNA kit. Oncomine TCR Beta libraries from cultured CD4+ T cells were pooled with unique dual indexes and sequenced on an Illumina iSeq 100. On the study's bioinformatics: Non-productive sequences were removed, and CDR3s not starting with C, not ending with F or W, or shorter than 7 amino acids were discarded. The MANAFEST web application identified antigen-specific clonotypes by comparing peptide-stimulated wells against reference wells and other culture wells. To be called positive, a clone needed an FDR below 0.05, an odds ratio above 5, and a productive frequency above 0.1% in at least two of three replicate wells. A clonotype counted as cross-reactive if it showed significant expansion both in the SARS-CoV-2 spike wells and in at least one common cold coronavirus spike condition. Using R version 3.6.1, CDR3 homology was evaluated through Levenshtein distances (stringdist) along with unrooted phylogenetic trees (ape). The raw public reads went through TCRdb reprocessing: fastp at Q25, MiXCR clone calling, in-frame beta chains kept. Entries that share a CDR3 protein sequence are merged under the most common genes and DNA. The V and J calls were determined by TCRdb, not by the authors. The sample table records 13,000 to 15,000 distinct CDR3 sequences; 28% of these occur just once. The ten largest make up roughly a sixth of the sample.

The sample comes from a study of vaccination and CD4 T cells after COVID-19 (dated by TCRdb to the early 2020s). In the study overall: Convalescent patients had a positive SARS-CoV-2 result on nasal swab PCR, and of these patients, some ten had mild disease and one had severe disease. In the convalescent cohort there were six males and four females, among whom were two Hispanic individuals, seven Caucasians, two Asians and one multiracial person. Two doses of either the Pfizer-BioNTech BNT162b2 vaccine (n=8) or the Moderna mRNA-1273 vaccine (n=2) were administered to participants. Post-COVID blood samples from convalescent patients were collected a median of about 110 days after diagnosis, with a range of about 35 to 161 days. Post-vaccine blood samples were collected a median of about 69 days after the second vaccine dose, ranging from about 12 to 250 days. Overlapping spike peptide pools from SARS-CoV-2 and from the common cold coronaviruses HCoV-NL63, HCoV-OC43 and HCoV-229E were used as culture stimuli. Control cultures received a CEFX viral epitope pool as the positive control, an HIV-1 Nef peptide pool as the negative control, or no peptide. In under twelve COVID-19 convalescent patients and a few infection-naive healthy vaccine recipients, researchers compared the spike-specific CD4+ TCR repertoire from before mRNA vaccination with the repertoire from after. The paper's findings and limits, for the study overall: In convalescent patients, a median around 89% of post-vaccine SARS-CoV-2-reactive clones were detected only after vaccination, suggesting vaccine-specific priming. The median count of SARS-CoV-2-reactive clonotypes went up from approximately 20 after infection to 30 to 40 after vaccination, although the change was not significant. In convalescent patients, nearly all vaccine-specific clones (304 of 307) were found to be mono-reactive for SARS-CoV-2 spike rather than cross-reactive with common cold coronaviruses. The study included relatively few convalescent patients and did not analyze early timepoints after natural infection.

Reading the label with the study, this specimen's treatment or condition is: 10-day PBMC culture with coronavirus spike peptide pools or control peptides (ViraFEST assay). The ViraFEST assay, used in the study, expanded antigen-specific T cells with peptide pools and then identified the expanded clonotypes through TCR sequencing. Positive SARS-CoV-2 PCR tests in the convalescent patients dated from March to December 2020, before Alpha, Beta and Delta variants emerged in the United States. Two million PBMCs per well were cultured in IMDM with 5% human AB serum and approximately 10 IU/ml IL-2, plus 10 ug/ml peptide pools. On days 3 and 7, half of the culture medium was replaced with fresh IL-2-containing medium. Once the cells had been in culture for less than 11 days, the EasySep CD4+ T cell isolation kit was used to isolate CD4+ T cells by negative selection. Ficoll-Paque Plus gradient centrifugation was used to isolate PBMCs from whole blood, and the isolated PBMCs were then either used fresh or cryopreserved at -140C. In general, triplicate wells were set up for every culture condition.

The rearranged chain carries TRBV6-1 and TRBJ2-7; 8 central bases correspond to TRBD2. What was sequenced was cultured CD4+ T cells from blood. This clonotype was sampled from a human donor with COVID-19. The CDR3 region: CASRASGGYEQYF. The nucleotide sequence is TGTGCCAGCAGGGCCAGCGGGGGATACGAGCAGTACTTC.